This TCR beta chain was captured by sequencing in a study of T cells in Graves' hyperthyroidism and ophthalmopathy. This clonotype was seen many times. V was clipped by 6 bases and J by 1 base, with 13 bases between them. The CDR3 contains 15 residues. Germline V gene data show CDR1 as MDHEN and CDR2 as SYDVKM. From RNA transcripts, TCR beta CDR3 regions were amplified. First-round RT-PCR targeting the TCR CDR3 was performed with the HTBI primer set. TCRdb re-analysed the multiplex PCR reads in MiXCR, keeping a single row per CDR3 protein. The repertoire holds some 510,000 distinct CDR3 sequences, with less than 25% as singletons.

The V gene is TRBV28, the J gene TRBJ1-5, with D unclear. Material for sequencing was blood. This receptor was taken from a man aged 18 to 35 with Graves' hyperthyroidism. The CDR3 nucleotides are TGTGCCAGCAGCCCCCCCAAGAGGAGCAATCAGCCCCAGCATTTT. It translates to CASSPPKRSNQPQHF. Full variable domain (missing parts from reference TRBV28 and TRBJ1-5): DVKVTQSSRYLVKRTGEKVFLECVQDMDHENMFWYRQDPGLGLRLIYFSYDVKMKEKGDIPEGYSVSREKKERFSLILESASTNQTSMYLCASSPPKRSNQPQHFGDGTRLSIL.